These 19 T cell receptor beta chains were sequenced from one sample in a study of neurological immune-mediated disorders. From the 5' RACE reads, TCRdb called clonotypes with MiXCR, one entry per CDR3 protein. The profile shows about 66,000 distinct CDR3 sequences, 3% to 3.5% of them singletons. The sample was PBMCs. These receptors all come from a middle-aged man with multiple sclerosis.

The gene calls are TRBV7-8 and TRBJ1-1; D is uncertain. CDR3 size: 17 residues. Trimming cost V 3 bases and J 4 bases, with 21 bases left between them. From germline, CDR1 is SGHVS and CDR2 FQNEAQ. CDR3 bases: TGTGCCAGCAGCTTGATACACGGTCCTGGGATCGTCACTGAAGCTTTCTTT. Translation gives CASSLIHGPGIVTEAFF. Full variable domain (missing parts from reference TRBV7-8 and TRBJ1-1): GAGVSQSPRYKVAKRGQDVALRCDPISGHVSLFWYQQALGQGPEFLTYFQNEAQLDKSGLPSDRFFAERPEGSVSTLKIQRTQQEDSAVYLCASSLIHGPGIVTEAFFGQGTRLTVV.

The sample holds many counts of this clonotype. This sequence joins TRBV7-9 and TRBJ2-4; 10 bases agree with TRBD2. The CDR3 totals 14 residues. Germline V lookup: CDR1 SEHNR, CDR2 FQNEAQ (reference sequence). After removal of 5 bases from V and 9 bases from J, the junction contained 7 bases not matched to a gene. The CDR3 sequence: CASSLGTSEGIQYF. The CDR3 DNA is TGTGCCAGCAGCCTGGGGACTAGCGAGGGCATTCAGTACTTC.

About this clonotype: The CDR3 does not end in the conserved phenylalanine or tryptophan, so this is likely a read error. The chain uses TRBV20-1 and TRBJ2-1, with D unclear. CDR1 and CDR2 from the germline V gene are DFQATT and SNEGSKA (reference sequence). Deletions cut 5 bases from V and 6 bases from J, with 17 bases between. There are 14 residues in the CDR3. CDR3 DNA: TGCAGTGCTTGGGCATCACGAGCGTTCAATGAGCAGTTCAAC. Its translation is CSAWASRAFNEQFN.

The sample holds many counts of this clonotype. The CDR3 here is CASSSDGREFQPQHF. In DNA form, the CDR3 reads TGCGCCAGCAGCTCGGACGGAAGGGAGTTCCAGCCCCAGCATTTT. The chain uses TRBV5-1 and TRBJ1-5; unclear D gene. Germline values: CDR1 SGHRS, CDR2 YFSETQ. V gave up 3 bases and J gave up 7 bases, with 17 bases separating them. The CDR3 extends over 15 amino acids.

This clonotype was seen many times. This CDR3 is CASSEGGAYEQYF. The DNA of the CDR3 is TGTGCCAGCAGTGAAGGTGGGGCCTACGAGCAGTACTTC. V is TRBV25-1 and J is TRBJ2-7; no clear D. CDR1 and CDR2 from the germline V gene are MGHDK and SYGVNS. The length of the CDR3 is 13 residues. V was shortened by 2 bases and J by 2 bases, with 7 bases between the two germline ends.

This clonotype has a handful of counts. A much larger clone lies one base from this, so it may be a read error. CDR3 DNA: TGTGCCAGCAGTTTGACAGGCAGTAATTCACACCTCCACTTT. Protein sequence: CASSLTGSNSHLHF. V and J are TRBV12-3 or TRBV12-4 and TRBJ1-6, with D possibly being TRBD1 (6 bases). The CDR3 totals 14 residues.

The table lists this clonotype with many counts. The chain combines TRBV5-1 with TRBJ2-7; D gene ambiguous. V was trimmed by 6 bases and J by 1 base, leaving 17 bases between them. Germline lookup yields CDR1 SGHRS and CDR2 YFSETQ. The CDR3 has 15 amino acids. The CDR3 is CASTPLPAASYEQYF. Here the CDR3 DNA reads TGCGCCAGCACCCCTCTCCCCGCAGCTTCCTACGAGCAGTACTTC.

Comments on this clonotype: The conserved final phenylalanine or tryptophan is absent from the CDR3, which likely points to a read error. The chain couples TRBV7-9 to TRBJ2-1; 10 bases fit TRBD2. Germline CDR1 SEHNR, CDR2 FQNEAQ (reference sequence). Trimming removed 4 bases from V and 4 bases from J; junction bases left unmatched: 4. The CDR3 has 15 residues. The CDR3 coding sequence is TGTGCCAGCAGCTCTGGGACTAGCGAGTACAATGAGCAGTTCAAC. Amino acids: CASSSGTSEYNEQFN.

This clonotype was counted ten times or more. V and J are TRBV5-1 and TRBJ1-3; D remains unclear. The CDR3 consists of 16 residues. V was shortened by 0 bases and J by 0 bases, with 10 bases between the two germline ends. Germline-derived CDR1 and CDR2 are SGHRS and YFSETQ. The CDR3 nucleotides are TGCGCCAGCAGCTTGGCCGGGGTTCTCTCTGGAAACACCATATATTTT. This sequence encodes CASSLAGVLSGNTIYF.

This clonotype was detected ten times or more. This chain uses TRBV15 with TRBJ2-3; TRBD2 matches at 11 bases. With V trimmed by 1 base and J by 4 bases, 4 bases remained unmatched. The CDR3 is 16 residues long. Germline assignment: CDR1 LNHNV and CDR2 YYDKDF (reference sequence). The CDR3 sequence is CATSRGTSGGSDTQYF. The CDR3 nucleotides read TGTGCCACCAGCAGAGGTACTAGCGGGGGATCAGATACGCAGTATTTT.

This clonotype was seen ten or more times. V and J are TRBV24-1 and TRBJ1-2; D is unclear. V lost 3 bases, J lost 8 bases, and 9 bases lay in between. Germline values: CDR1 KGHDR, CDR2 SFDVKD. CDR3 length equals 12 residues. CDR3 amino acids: CATSDGVSGYTF. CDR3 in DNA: TGTGCCACCAGTGATGGGGTCTCGGGCTACACCTTC.

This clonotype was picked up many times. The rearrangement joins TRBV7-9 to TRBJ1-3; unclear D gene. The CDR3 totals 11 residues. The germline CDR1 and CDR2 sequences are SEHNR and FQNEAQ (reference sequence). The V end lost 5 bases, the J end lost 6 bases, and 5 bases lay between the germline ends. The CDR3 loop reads CASSQENTIYF. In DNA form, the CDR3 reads TGTGCCAGCAGCCAAGAAAACACCATATATTTT.

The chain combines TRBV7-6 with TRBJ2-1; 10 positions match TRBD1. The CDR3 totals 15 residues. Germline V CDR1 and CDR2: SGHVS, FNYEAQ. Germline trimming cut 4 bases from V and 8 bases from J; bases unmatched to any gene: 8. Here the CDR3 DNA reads TGTGCCAGCAGCTCCAGACAGGGGGCGCGGGATGAGCAGTTCTTC. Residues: CASSSRQGARDEQFF.

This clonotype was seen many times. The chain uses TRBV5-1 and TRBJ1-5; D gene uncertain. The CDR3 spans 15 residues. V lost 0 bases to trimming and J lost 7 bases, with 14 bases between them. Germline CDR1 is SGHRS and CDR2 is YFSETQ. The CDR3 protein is CASSLDGGREQPQHF. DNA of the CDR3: TGCGCCAGCAGCTTGGACGGAGGACGTGAACAGCCCCAGCATTTT.

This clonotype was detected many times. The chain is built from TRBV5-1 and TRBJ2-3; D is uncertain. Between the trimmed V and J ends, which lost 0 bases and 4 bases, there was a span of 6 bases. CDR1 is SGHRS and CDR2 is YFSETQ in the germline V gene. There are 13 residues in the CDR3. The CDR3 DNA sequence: TGCGCCAGCAGCTTGGGGGCCCCAGATACGCAGTATTTT. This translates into CASSLGAPDTQYF.

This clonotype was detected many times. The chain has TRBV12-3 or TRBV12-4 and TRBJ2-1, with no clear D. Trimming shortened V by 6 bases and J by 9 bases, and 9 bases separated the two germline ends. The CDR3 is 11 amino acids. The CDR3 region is CASSLVGEQFF. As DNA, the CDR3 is TGTGCCAGCAGCCTCGTGGGTGAGCAGTTCTTC.

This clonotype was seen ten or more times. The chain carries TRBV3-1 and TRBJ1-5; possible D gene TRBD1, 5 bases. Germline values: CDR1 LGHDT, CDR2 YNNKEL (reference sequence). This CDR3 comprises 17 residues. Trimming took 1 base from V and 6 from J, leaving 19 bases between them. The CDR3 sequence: CASSQGIFIGGSQPQHF. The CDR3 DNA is TGTGCCAGCAGCCAAGGTATCTTTATTGGGGGAAGTCAGCCCCAGCATTTT.

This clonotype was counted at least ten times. DNA for the CDR3: TGCAGTATCGGGCGAGCGGCGGGAGAGACCCAGTACTTC. Protein product: CSIGRAAGETQYF. This chain links TRBV20-1 with TRBJ2-5; maybe TRBD2 (5 bases). This CDR3 contains 13 residues. The germline V gene has CDR1 DFQATT and CDR2 SNEGSKA (reference sequence). Deletions cut 8 bases from V and 4 bases from J, with 17 bases between.

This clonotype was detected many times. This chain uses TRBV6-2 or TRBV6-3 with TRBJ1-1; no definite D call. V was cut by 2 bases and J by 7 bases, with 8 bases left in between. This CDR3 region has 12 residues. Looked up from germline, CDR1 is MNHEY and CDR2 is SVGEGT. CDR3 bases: TGTGCCAGCAGTTACGCCTGGGGTGAAGCTTTCTTT. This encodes CASSYAWGEAFF.